The present TCR beta chain was sequenced within a study of vaccination and CD4 T cells after COVID-19. The assay that was used to sequence DNA from cultured CD4+ T cells was the Oncomine TCR Beta short-read assay. In TCRdb, the PCR reads were re-called with MiXCR into one record per CDR3 protein. The table shows 12,000 or so distinct CDR3 sequences, with roughly 48% occurring only once. V gave up 5 bases and J gave up 2 bases, with 13 bases separating them. CDR3 length: 15 amino acids. Germline-derived CDR1 and CDR2 are MNHNS and SASEGT. Sample treatment: approximately 11-day PBMC culture with coronavirus spike peptide pools or control peptides (ViraFEST assay). The ViraFEST method relied on peptide pools to expand antigen-specific T cells, followed by TCR sequencing. Remarks on this clonotype: Its matching antigen is unknown.

The chain has TRBV6-1 and TRBJ2-1; weak D call: TRBD2 (5 bases). The receptor comes from a human donor who had recovered from COVID-19. The specimen was CD4+ T cells from blood, cultured in vitro. The CDR3 coding sequence is TGTGCCAGCAGTCGAGGAGCGGCGACCTACAATGAGCAGTTCTTC. Its protein is CASSRGAATYNEQFF.